This TCR beta chain was captured in a study of T cell repertoires in cytomegalovirus infection. Study-wide background: Both CMV infection and a matching HLA type were indicated by public TCR beta signatures. Study-level results: CMV carriers having the relevant HLA were flagged by cumulative public TCR beta family frequency.

The germline V gene has CDR1 LNHDA and CDR2 SQIVND (reference sequence). This CDR3 has 12 amino acids. Trimming at V came to 8 bases and at J to 7 bases, leaving 4 bases not matched to a gene. Each CDR3 protein gets one entry after TCRdb re-called the reads with MiXCR. This repertoire shows roughly 600,000 distinct CDR3 sequences, more than 20% found once; its top ten account for 6.5% to 10%. With respect to this clonotype: Its antigen is undetermined.

The chain is built from TRBV19 and TRBJ2-2, with 7 bases lining up with TRBD2. Source material: CD8+ T cells from PBMCs. The clonotype comes from a human donor in good health (CMV status not recorded). Some clones in this sample may be carry-over from other donors' samples. The CDR3 coding sequence is TGTGCCAGTTGGGGGGAGGGCGGGGAGCTGTTTTTT. It translates to CASWGEGGELFF.